This TCR beta chain was identified during a study of T cell responses to AZD1222 COVID-19 vaccine. Libraries were prepared by immunoSEQ multiplex PCR; TCRdb keeps only in-frame clonotypes and omits some of them. This sample has tens of thousands of clones; 81% occur once, and the top ten carry over 20%. Sample: peripheral blood, taken 28 days after the second AZD1222 dose. This receptor was identified in an adult who received the AZD1222 COVID-19 vaccine.

DNA for the CDR3: TGCGCCAGCAGCCACCCAGCGGCTTCGCCCTATGGCTACACCTTC. It encodes CASSHPAASPYGYTF. The chain uses TRBV4-1 and TRBJ1-2; D call uncertain. Germline CDR1 and CDR2: MGHRA and YSYEKL. The CDR3 runs 15 residues. The germline V and J ends were trimmed by 3 bases and 4 bases, with 15 bases remaining between them.